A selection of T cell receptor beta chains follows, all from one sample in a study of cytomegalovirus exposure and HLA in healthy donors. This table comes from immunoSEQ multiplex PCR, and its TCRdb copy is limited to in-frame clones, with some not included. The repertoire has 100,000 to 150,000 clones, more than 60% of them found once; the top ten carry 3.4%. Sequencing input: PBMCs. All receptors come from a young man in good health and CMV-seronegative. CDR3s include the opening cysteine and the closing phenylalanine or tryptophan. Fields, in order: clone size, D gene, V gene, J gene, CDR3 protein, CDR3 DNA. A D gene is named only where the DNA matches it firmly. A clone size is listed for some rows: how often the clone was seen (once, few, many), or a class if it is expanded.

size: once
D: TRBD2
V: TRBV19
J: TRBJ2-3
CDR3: CASRERGPIDTQYF
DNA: TGTGCCAGTAGAGAGCGGGGGCCTATAGATACGCAGTATTTT

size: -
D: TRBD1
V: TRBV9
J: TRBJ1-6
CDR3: CASSLGQNNSPLHF
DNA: TGTGCCAGCAGCTTGGGACAGAATAATTCACCCCTCCACTTT

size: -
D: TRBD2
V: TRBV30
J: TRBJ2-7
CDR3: CAWSVRTSGSYEQYF
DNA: TGTGCCTGGAGTGTACGGACTAGCGGTTCCTACGAGCAGTACTTC

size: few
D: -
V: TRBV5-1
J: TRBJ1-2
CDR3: CASSLSAGSNYGYTF
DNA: TGCGCCAGCAGCTTATCGGCAGGGTCTAACTATGGCTACACCTTC

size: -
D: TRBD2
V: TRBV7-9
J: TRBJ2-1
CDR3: CASSTRTSGSEQFF
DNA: TGTGCCAGCAGCACAAGGACTAGCGGGAGTGAGCAGTTCTTC

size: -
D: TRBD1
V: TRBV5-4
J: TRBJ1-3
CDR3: CASSFTGARAGNTIYF
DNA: TGTGCCAGCAGCTTTACAGGGGCCAGGGCAGGAAACACCATATATTTT

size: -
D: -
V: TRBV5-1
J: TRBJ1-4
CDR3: CASSLAGGEGEKLFF
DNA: TGCGCCAGCAGCTTGGCCGGGGGAGAGGGTGAAAAACTGTTTTTT

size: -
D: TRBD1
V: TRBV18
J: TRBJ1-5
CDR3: CASSPAGQGQPQHF
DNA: TGTGCCAGCTCGCCCGCGGGACAGGGCCAGCCCCAGCATTTT

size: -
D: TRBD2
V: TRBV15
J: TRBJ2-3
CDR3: CATSRDGLATDTQYF
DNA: TGTGCCACCAGCAGAGACGGACTAGCTACAGATACGCAGTATTTT

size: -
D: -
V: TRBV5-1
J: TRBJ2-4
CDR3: CASSFSGSVKNIQYF
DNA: TGCGCCAGCAGCTTCAGTGGTAGCGTCAAAAACATTCAGTACTTC

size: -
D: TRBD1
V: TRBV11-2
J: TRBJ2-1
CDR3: CASSPTGAYNEQFF
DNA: TGTGCCAGCAGCCCTACAGGGGCCTACAATGAGCAGTTCTTC

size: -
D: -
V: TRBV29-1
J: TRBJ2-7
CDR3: CSVASGTYEQYF
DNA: TGCAGCGTTGCTTCAGGGACCTACGAGCAGTACTTC

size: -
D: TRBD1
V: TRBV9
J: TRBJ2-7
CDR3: CASSPRQGAGEQYF
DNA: TGTGCCAGCAGCCCACGACAGGGGGCCGGCGAGCAGTACTTC

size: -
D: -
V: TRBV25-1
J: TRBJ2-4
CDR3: CASSETTGEGNIQYF
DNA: TGTGCCAGCAGTGAGACGACAGGGGAGGGGAACATTCAGTACTTC

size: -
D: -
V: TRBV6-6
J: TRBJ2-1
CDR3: CASRDFLNEQFF
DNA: TGTGCCAGCCGGGACTTCCTAAATGAGCAGTTCTTC

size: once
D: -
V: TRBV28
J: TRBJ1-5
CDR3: CASSPDTIGQPRNQPQHF
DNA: TGTGCCAGCAGTCCAGATACTATCGGACAGCCCAGAAATCAGCCCCAGCATTTT

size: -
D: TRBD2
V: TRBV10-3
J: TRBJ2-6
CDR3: CAISESRGGSGANVLTF
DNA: TGTGCCATCAGTGAGTCGCGGGGGGGCTCTGGGGCCAACGTCCTGACTTTC

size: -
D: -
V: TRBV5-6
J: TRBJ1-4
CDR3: CAGSLDIQATNEKLFF
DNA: TGTGCCGGCAGCTTGGACATCCAAGCAACTAATGAAAAACTGTTTTTT

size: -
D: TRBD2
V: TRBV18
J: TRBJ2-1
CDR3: CASSPDSGSKNEQFF
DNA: TGTGCCAGCTCACCAGATAGCGGGAGTAAGAATGAGCAGTTCTTC

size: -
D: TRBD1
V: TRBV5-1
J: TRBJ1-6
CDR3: CASSTGQDNSPLHF
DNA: TGCGCCAGCAGCACAGGACAGGATAATTCACCCCTCCACTTT

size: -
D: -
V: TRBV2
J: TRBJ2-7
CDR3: CASLSRSGEQYF
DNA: TGTGCCTCCCTTAGTAGGAGTGGCGAGCAGTACTTC

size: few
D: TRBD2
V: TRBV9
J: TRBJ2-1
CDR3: CASSVGLAGEQFF
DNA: TGTGCCAGCAGCGTAGGGCTAGCGGGTGAGCAGTTCTTC

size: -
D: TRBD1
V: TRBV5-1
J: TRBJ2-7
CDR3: CASSFGDRGYEQYF
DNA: TGCGCCAGCAGCTTTGGAGACAGGGGTTACGAGCAGTACTTC

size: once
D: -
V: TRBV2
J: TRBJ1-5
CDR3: CASSVQTVPNQPQHF
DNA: TGTGCCAGCAGTGTCCAGACAGTACCCAATCAGCCCCAGCATTTT

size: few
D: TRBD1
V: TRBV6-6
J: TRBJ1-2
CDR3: CASRHYRAGGWNGYTF
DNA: TGTGCCAGCAGACATTACCGAGCAGGGGGCTGGAATGGCTACACCTTC

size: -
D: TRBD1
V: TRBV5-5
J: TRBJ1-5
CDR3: CASSPGQVRGNQPQHF
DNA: TGTGCCAGCAGCCCGGGACAGGTCCGAGGCAATCAGCCCCAGCATTTT

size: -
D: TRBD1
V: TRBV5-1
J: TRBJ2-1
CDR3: CASRLDRANEQFF
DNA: TGCGCCAGCAGGCTAGACAGGGCTAATGAGCAGTTCTTC

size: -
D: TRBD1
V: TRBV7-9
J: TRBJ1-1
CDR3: CASSLTGAGTEAFF
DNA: TGTGCCAGCAGCTTAACAGGGGCGGGCACTGAAGCTTTCTTT

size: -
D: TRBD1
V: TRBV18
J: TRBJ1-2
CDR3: CASSPTGAGYTF
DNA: TGTGCCAGCTCACCAACAGGGGCTGGCTACACCTTC

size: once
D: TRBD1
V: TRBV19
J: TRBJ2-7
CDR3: CASSPPGQRLREQYF
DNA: TGTGCCAGTAGTCCCCCGGGACAGAGATTACGCGAGCAGTACTTC

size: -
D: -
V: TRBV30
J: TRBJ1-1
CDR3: CAWSVLGGGKNTEAFF
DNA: TGTGCCTGGAGTGTACTAGGCGGGGGGAAGAACACTGAAGCTTTCTTT

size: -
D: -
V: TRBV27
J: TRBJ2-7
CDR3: CASKKKVRDTSSYEQYF
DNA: TGTGCCAGCAAGAAAAAGGTCCGGGACACCTCCTCCTACGAGCAGTACTTC

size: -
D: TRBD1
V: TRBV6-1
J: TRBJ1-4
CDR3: CASSGPTGGGEKLFF
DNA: TGTGCCAGCAGTGGACCAACAGGGGGAGGCGAAAAACTGTTTTTT

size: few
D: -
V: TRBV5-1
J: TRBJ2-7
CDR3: CASSLRGETYEQYF
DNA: TGCGCCAGCAGCTTGAGGGGCGAGACCTACGAGCAGTACTTC

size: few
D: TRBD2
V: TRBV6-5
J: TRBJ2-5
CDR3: CASKIGLAGATQYF
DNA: TGTGCCAGCAAAATAGGGCTAGCGGGAGCGACCCAGTACTTC

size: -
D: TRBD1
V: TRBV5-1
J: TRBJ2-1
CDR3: CASSLGQGASNEQFF
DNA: TGCGCCAGCAGCTTGGGACAGGGGGCTAGTAATGAGCAGTTCTTC

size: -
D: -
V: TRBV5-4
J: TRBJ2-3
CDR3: CASSFYSTDTQYF
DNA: TGTGCCAGCAGCTTCTATAGCACAGATACGCAGTATTTT

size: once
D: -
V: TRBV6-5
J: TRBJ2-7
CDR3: CASSYQDSPTYEQYF
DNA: TGTGCCAGCAGTTACCAGGACAGTCCTACCTACGAGCAGTACTTC

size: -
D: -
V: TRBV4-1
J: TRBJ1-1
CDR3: CASSQGKFQENTEAFF
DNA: TGCGCCAGCAGCCAAGGTAAATTTCAGGAAAACACTGAAGCTTTCTTT

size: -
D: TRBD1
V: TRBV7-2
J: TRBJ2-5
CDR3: CASSSPRQGWTQYF
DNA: TGTGCCAGCAGCTCCCCGAGACAGGGGTGGACCCAGTACTTC

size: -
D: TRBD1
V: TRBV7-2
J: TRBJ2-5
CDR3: CASETGAWETQYF
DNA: TGTGCCAGCGAGACAGGGGCGTGGGAGACCCAGTACTTC

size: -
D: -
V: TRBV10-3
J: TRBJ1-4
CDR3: CAIRTLLGPTNEKLFF
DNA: TGTGCCATCAGGACGCTCCTGGGGCCAACTAATGAAAAACTGTTTTTT

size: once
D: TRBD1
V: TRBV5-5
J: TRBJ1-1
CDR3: CASKRQGGSGNTEAFF
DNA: TGTGCCAGCAAACGACAGGGTGGCTCGGGGAACACTGAAGCTTTCTTT

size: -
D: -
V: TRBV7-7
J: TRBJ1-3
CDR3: CASSLDSYFGNTIYF
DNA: TGTGCCAGCAGCTTAGACAGCTACTTTGGAAACACCATATATTTT

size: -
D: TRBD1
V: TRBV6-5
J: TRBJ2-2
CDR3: CASSFKGAGGELFF
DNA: TGTGCCAGCAGTTTTAAGGGGGCGGGCGGGGAGCTGTTTTTT

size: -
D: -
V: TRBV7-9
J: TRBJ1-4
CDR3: CTSSSRQTNEKLFF
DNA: TGTACCAGCAGCTCAAGACAGACTAATGAAAAACTGTTTTTT

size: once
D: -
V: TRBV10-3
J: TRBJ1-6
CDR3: CAISPGSWNSPLHF
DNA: TGTGCCATCAGCCCCGGGAGTTGGAATTCACCCCTCCACTTT

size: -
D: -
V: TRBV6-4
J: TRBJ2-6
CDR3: CASSPRASGANVLTF
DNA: TGTGCCAGCAGCCCCAGGGCCTCTGGGGCCAACGTCCTGACTTTC

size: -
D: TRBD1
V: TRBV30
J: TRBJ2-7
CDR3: CAWSVPDRVTGEQYF
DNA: TGTGCCTGGAGTGTACCGGACAGGGTCACGGGCGAGCAGTACTTC

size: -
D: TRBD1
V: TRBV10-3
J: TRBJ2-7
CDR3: CAISHGQDYEQYF
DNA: TGTGCCATCAGCCACGGACAGGACTACGAGCAGTACTTC

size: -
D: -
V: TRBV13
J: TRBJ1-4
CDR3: CASSLTVQGGGEKLFF
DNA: TGTGCCAGCAGCTTAACCGTACAGGGTGGGGGTGAAAAACTGTTTTTT

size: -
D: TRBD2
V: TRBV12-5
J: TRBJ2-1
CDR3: CASGPGGFDLREQFF
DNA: TGTGCTAGTGGTCCGGGGGGTTTCGACCTTCGAGAGCAGTTCTTC

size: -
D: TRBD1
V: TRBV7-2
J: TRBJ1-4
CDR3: CASSMGGQGANEKLFF
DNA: TGTGCCAGCAGTATGGGTGGACAGGGGGCTAATGAAAAACTGTTTTTT

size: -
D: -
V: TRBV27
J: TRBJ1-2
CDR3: CASSYQNTNYGYTF
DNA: TGTGCCAGCAGTTACCAGAATACTAACTATGGCTACACCTTC

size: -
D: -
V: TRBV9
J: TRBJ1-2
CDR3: CASSVEGGHGYTF
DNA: TGTGCCAGCAGCGTAGAGGGGGGGCATGGCTACACCTTC

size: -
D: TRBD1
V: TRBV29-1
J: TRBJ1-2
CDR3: CSVPGQGNYGYTF
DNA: TGCAGCGTCCCGGGACAGGGAAACTATGGCTACACCTTC

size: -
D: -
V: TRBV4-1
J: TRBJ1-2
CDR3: CASSQDQAVYGYAF
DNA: TGCGCCAGCAGCCAAGACCAGGCCGTCTATGGCTACGCCTTC

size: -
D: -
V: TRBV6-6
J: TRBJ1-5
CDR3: CASSPRDTQHF
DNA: TGTGCCAGCAGCCCTCGGGACACCCAGCATTTT

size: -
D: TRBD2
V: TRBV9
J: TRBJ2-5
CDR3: CASSPGLAGGQETQYF
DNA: TGTGCCAGCAGCCCCGGCCTAGCGGGGGGGCAAGAGACCCAGTACTTC